A selection of T cell receptor beta chains follows, all from one sample in a study of T cells in Graves' hyperthyroidism and ophthalmopathy. In TCRdb, the multiplex PCR reads were re-called with MiXCR into one record per CDR3 protein. The table lists about 400,000 distinct CDR3 sequences, about 16% of them singletons, with less than 35% in the top ten. Sequencing was performed on blood. These receptors all stem from a woman younger than 45 with Graves' hyperthyroidism. Each CDR3 is given with its conserved first and last residue. D genes are given only for firm matches. Clone size is not always given. Where it is, it says once, few, many or a class for expanded clones.

J gene,D gene,V gene,clone size,CDR3 DNA,CDR3 protein
TRBJ2-2,TRBD2,TRBV28,few,TGTGCCAGCAGCTCGACTAGCGGGCGACGCGGCACCGGGGAGCTGTTTTTT,CASSSTSGRRGTGELFF
TRBJ2-7,NA,TRBV19,NA,TGTGCCAGTAGTATCACCGGGACCCTCGTCTACGAGCAGTACTTC,CASSITGTLVYEQYF
TRBJ2-1,NA,TRBV5-1,NA,TGCGCCAGCAGCTTGGTGGTGGGATCCTACAATGAGCAGTTCTTC,CASSLVVGSYNEQFF
TRBJ2-3,NA,TRBV12-5,many,TGTGCTAGTGGTTCTGGGACAAGCACAGATACGCAGTATTTT,CASGSGTSTDTQYF
TRBJ1-3,NA,TRBV6-1,few,TGTGCCAGCAATAACTGGGACTCTGGAAACACCATATATTTT,CASNNWDSGNTIYF
TRBJ2-3,NA,TRBV11-1,many,TGTGCCAGCAGCCCGGGTCCCTTGGATACGCAGTATTTT,CASSPGPLDTQYF
TRBJ1-4,NA,TRBV10-3,few,TGTGCCATCAGTGACCTAAGGACAAGCTTAGAAAAACTGTCTTTT,CAISDLRTSLEKLSF
TRBJ2-7,TRBD1,TRBV20-1,few,TGCAGTGCTGACTATCGACAGGGGGGTTACGAGCAGTACTTC,CSADYRQGGYEQYF
TRBJ2-7,NA,TRBV20-1,many,TGCAGTGCTAGAGACGGGGCTAGCCCTGTCTGGGAGCAGTACTTC,CSARDGASPVWEQYF
TRBJ1-2,NA,TRBV3-1,many,TGTGCCAGCAGCCATAACAGTGGCTACACCTTC,CASSHNSGYTF
TRBJ2-2,TRBD2,TRBV20-1,NA,TGCAGTGCCCGCGGGGGATCCTTGCCCTTGAACACCGGGGAGCTGTTTTTT,CSARGGSLPLNTGELFF
TRBJ2-7,NA,TRBV28,many,TGTGCCAGCACCACTTCCTCAGGCGGCGAGCAGTACTTC,CASTTSSGGEQYF
TRBJ2-1,NA,TRBV24-1,many,TGTGCCACCGGGGACAATGAGCAGTTCTTC,CATGDNEQFF
TRBJ2-7,NA,TRBV7-9,many,TGTGCCAGCAGCTTAAGGGGGAAGCGGAGATCCTACGAGCAGTACTTC,CASSLRGKRRSYEQYF
TRBJ2-1,NA,TRBV19,many,TGTGCCAGTAGCACTGACTATTTCAATGAGCAGTTCTTC,CASSTDYFNEQFF
TRBJ2-1,NA,TRBV15,NA,TGTGCCACCAGCAGAGAGGGGGCCGGGACCCCCTCTGAGCAGTTCTTC,CATSREGAGTPSEQFF
TRBJ2-1,NA,TRBV3-1,many,TGTGCCAGCAGCCCGGACTCGAGCTCCTACAATGAGCAGTTCTTC,CASSPDSSSYNEQFF
TRBJ2-7,TRBD2,TRBV20-1,many,TGCAGTGCTAGAGATCCCCAAGCTACGAGCGGGAGTGTAGGGCAGTACTTC,CSARDPQATSGSVGQYF
TRBJ2-3,TRBD2,TRBV20-1,few,TGCAGTGCTAGGCTAGCGGGAGGAGATACGCAGTATTTT,CSARLAGGDTQYF
TRBJ2-5,TRBD1,TRBV6-1,many,TGTGCCAGCCGTCCGGACAGGGGAGAGACCCAGTACTTC,CASRPDRGETQYF
TRBJ2-3,NA,TRBV5-1,few,TGCGCCAGCAGCCCCCACGGTTGGGGCGCGGGCACAGATACGCAGTATTTT,CASSPHGWGAGTDTQYF
TRBJ1-2,TRBD1,TRBV27,few,TGTGCCAGCAGACCCTCGACAGGGTTGGGCGGCTACACCTTC,CASRPSTGLGGYTF
TRBJ2-1,TRBD2,TRBV30,NA,TGTGCCTGGAGGAAACTAGCGAACCGGGGGGGTGAGCAGTTCTTC,CAWRKLANRGGEQFF
TRBJ1-1,NA,TRBV12-3/TRBV12-4,many,TGTGCCAGCAGTGGCATGGGGGGCAGAGGGAACACTGAAGCTTTCTTT,CASSGMGGRGNTEAFF
TRBJ1-3,NA,TRBV6-2/TRBV6-3,NA,TGTGCCAGCACGAGTGGGGTAAACGCTGGAAACACCATATATTTT,CASTSGVNAGNTIYF
TRBJ2-7,NA,TRBV6-1,many,TGTGCCAGCAGTGAAAATCTATGGACTCCTGAATGGGGCTCCTACGAGCAGTACTTC,CASSENLWTPEWGSYEQYF
TRBJ2-1,NA,TRBV5-4,NA,TGTGCCAGCAGCTCCCGTGGCGGGGGCGACTACAATGAGCAGTTCTTC,CASSSRGGGDYNEQFF
TRBJ2-3,NA,TRBV5-1,many,TGCGCCAGCACCACCCAGGGTGGAGATACGCAGTATTTT,CASTTQGGDTQYF
TRBJ1-4,TRBD1,TRBV5-1,NA,TGCGCCAGCAGCCCATCAGGGACAGCAACTAATGAAAAACTGTTTTTT,CASSPSGTATNEKLFF
TRBJ1-4,TRBD1,TRBV29-1,many,TGCAGCGCCCTGGACAGGGGGCATGAAAAACTGTTTTTT,CSALDRGHEKLFF
TRBJ1-4,TRBD1,TRBV28,NA,TGTGCCAGCAGTCCCACGGACAGGGGGTATGAAAAACTGTTTTTT,CASSPTDRGYEKLFF
TRBJ2-7,NA,TRBV20-1,many,TGCAGTGCTTATGGACAGACCAACTCCTACGAGCAGTACTTC,CSAYGQTNSYEQYF
TRBJ2-1,NA,TRBV27,many,TGTGCCAGCAGTTTAATCCGGCGGGATGAGCAGTTCTTC,CASSLIRRDEQFF
TRBJ2-3,TRBD1,TRBV7-9,many,TGTGCCAGCAGCCCCCGGACAGGGGGAACTAGCACAGATACGCAGTATTTT,CASSPRTGGTSTDTQYF
TRBJ2-7,NA,TRBV28,NA,TGTGCCAGCGAAGACAGGAGGGGTACCTACGAGCAGTACTTC,CASEDRRGTYEQYF
TRBJ1-2,NA,TRBV29-1,few,TGCAGCGTTGAGCTCCCCTGGCCTTATGGCTACACCTTC,CSVELPWPYGYTF
TRBJ2-3,NA,TRBV29-1,NA,TGCAGTGCGGCGGACGGACCTTATACGCAGTATTTT,CSAADGPYTQYF
TRBJ2-3,TRBD1,TRBV7-2,few,TGTGCCAGCAGCTTAACAGGGGCCCTCACAGATACGCAGTATTTT,CASSLTGALTDTQYF
TRBJ2-1,TRBD2,TRBV9,many,TGTGCCAGCAGCCGGAGTGGGACTAGCGGGAGGAATGAGCAGTTCTTC,CASSRSGTSGRNEQFF
TRBJ2-7,TRBD2,TRBV20-1,NA,TGCAGTGCCAGGGATAGCGGGAGCTCGCGGCAGAACGAGCAGTACTTC,CSARDSGSSRQNEQYF
TRBJ2-1,TRBD1,TRBV19,few,TGTGCCAGTAGTATGGGACAGGGATATAGTGAGCAGTTCTTC,CASSMGQGYSEQFF
TRBJ1-4,NA,TRBV27,few,TGTGCCAGCGGACTGTCCAGGGAAAAACTGTTTTTT,CASGLSREKLFF
TRBJ2-1,TRBD2,TRBV12-3/TRBV12-4,many,TGTGCCAGCAGTTTAGTATTAGCGGGACCAAACAATGAGCAGTTCTTC,CASSLVLAGPNNEQFF
TRBJ2-2,NA,TRBV3-1,many,TGTGCCAGCAGCGGGGGGCGGGGGACGAACACCGGGGAGCTGTTTTTT,CASSGGRGTNTGELFF
TRBJ2-3,TRBD2,TRBV28,NA,TGTGCCAGCAGTTTACCTCTAGCGGGAGGCCCAGATACGCAGTATTTT,CASSLPLAGGPDTQYF